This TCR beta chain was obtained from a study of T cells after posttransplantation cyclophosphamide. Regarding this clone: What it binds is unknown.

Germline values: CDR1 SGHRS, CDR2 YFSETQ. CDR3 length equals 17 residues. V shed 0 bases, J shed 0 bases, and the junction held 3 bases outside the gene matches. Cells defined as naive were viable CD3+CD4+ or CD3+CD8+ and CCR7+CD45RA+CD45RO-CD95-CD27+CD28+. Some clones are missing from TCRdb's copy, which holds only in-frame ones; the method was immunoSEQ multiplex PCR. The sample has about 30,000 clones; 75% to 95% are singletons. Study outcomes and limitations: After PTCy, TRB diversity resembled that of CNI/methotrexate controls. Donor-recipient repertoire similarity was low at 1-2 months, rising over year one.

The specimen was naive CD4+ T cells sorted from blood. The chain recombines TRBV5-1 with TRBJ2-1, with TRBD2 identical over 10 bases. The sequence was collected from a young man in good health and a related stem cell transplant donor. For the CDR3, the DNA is TGCGCCAGCAGCTTGGCGGTAGCGGGGGGCTCCTACAATGAGCAGTTCTTC. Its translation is CASSLAVAGGSYNEQFF.